The source of this T cell receptor (beta chain) is a study of radiotherapy plus CTLA-4 blockade in lung cancer. Study outcomes and limitations: TCR clones originating in tumors grew in number in blood after radiotherapy plus ipilimumab.

Sequenced by immunoSEQ multiplex PCR; TCRdb stores in-frame clones only, minus some. The sample yields under 40,000 clones, 65% to 75% seen once. This clone has only a few counts. Its antigen remains unknown. The V and J ends lost 9 bases and 0 bases, in that order; junction bases with no gene match: 3. CDR1 is SGHKS, CDR2 YYEKEE, per germline (reference sequence). CDR3 size: 13 residues. The chain uses TRBV5-5 and TRBJ2-4, with 7 bases fitting TRBD2. The TCR comes from a human donor with non-small cell lung cancer who had stable disease on radiotherapy plus ipilimumab. Sequenced material: peripheral blood, taken from a patient treated with radiotherapy plus ipilimumab. In DNA form, the CDR3 reads TGTGCCACGCGGGAGCAAGCCAAAAACATTCAGTACTTC. Its translation is CATREQAKNIQYF.